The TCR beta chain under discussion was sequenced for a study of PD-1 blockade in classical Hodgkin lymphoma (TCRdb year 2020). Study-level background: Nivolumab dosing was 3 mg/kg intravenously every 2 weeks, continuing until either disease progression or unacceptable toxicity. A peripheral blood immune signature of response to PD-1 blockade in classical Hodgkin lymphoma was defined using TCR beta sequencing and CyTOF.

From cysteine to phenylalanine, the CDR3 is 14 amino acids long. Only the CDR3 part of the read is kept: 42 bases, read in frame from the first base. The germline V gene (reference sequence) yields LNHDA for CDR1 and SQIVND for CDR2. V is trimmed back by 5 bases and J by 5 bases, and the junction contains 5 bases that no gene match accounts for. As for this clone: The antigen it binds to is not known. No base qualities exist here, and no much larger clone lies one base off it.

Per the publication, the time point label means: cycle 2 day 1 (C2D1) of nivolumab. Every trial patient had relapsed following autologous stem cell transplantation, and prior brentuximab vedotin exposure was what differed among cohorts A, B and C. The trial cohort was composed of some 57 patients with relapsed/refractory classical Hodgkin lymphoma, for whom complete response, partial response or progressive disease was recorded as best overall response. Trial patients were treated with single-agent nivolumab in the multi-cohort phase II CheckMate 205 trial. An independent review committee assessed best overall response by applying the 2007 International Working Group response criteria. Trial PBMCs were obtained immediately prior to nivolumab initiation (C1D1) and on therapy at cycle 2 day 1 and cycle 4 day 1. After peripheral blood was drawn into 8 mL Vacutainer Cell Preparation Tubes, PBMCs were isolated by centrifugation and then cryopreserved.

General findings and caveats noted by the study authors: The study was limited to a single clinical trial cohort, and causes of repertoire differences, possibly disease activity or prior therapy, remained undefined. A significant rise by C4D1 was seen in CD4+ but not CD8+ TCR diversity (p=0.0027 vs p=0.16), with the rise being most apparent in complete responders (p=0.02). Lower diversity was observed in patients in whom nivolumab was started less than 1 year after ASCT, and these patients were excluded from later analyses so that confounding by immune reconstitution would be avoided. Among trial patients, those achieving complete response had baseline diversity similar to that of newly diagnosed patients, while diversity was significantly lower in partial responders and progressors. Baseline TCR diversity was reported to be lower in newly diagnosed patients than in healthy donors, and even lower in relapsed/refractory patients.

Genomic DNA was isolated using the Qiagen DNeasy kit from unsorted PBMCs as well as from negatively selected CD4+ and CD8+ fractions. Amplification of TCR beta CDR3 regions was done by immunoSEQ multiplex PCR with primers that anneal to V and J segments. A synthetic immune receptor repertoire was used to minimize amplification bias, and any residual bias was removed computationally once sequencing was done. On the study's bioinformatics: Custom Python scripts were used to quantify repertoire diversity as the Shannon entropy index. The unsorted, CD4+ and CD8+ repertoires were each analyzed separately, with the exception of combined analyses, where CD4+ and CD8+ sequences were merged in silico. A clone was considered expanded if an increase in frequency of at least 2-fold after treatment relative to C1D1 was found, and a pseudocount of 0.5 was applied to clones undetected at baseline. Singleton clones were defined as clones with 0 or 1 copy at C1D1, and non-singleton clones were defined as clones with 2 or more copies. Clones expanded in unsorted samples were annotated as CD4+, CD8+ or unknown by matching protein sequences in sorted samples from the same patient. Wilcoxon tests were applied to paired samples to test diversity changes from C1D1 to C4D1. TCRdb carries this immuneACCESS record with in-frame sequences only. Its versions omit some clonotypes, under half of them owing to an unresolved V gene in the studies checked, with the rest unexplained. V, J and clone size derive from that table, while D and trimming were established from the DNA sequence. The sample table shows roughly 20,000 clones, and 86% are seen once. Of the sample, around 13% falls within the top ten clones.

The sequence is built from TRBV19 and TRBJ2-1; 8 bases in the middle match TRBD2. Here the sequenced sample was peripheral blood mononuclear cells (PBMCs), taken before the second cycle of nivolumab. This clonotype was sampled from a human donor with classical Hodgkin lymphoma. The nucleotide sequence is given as TGTGCCAGTAGTCTCGGGGGGGCCAACAATGAGCAGTTCTTC. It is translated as CASSLGGANNEQFF.